This note documents a single T cell receptor beta chain sequence. The antigen is undetermined. Every individual TCR cDNA molecule carried its own unique molecular identifier, which allowed correction of PCR and sequencing errors. TCRdb recomputed calls from the 5' RACE reads with MiXCR, one row per CDR3 protein. The sample gives 15,000 or so distinct CDR3 sequences, roughly 15% of which show up once; 37% is in the top ten. The source of the sample is a study of spatial heterogeneity in lung cancer. Study-level information: The count of detected beta-chain sequences consistently exceeded that of alpha-chain sequences. The mean occurrence of each unique TCR and UMI combination in raw reads exceeded eight. Study results and caveats: Whereas they appeared in blood less at follow-up, ubiquitous expanded tumor TCRs appeared there more at resection.

Time point described: sample taken at primary tumor resection. Sequencing of whole RNA from tumor, nontumor lung or frozen PBMC involved no sorting. V lost 5 bases and J lost 2; bases outside the gene matches: 7. The CDR3 is made up of 17 amino acids. The germline CDR1 and CDR2 sequences are MNHEY and SMNVEV (reference sequence). This rearrangement joins TRBV27 to TRBJ2-3; 13 bases fit TRBD2. The material sequenced was PBMCs, taken at surgery. The clonotype was recovered from a male donor with early-stage non-small cell lung cancer. The CDR3: CASSPRLAGGLTDTQYF. CDR3 bases: TGTGCCAGCAGTCCCAGACTAGCGGGGGGCCTCACAGATACGCAGTATTTT.